In its sample, the clone carrying this T cell receptor beta chain was seen a few times. Its specificity is unknown. This entry belongs to a study of beta chain features in type 1 diabetes. Overall study results and limits: TCRB CDR3s from Type 1 diabetes patients were moderately but significantly shorter in all four CD4+ subsets.

A CD45RO/CCR7/CD25/CD127/CD95/CD27 panel sorted naive, central memory, regulatory and stem cell-like memory CD4+ cells. Germline V gene sequence: CDR1 SGHTA, CDR2 FQGNSA. The CDR3 is made up of 12 amino acids. V lost 1 base, J lost 5 bases, and 3 bases lay in between. The investigators reverse transcribed all of the isolated RNA, so they sequenced expressed TCRB transcripts. Produced via immunoSEQ multiplex PCR; TCRdb's table is partial and in-frame only. Of 120,000 or so clones listed, around a sixth are singletons. This chain joins TRBV7-2 and TRBJ1-5, with D unclear. The TCR comes from a man between 18 and 35 years old with type 1 diabetes. The sample consisted of central memory CD4+ T cells from blood. Here the CDR3 DNA reads TGTGCCAGCAGCTTAGGCTATCAGCCCCAGCATTTT. Residues: CASSLGYQPQHF. Based on the CDR3 plus reference TRBV7-2 and TRBJ1-5, the full variable domain is GAGVSQSPSNKVTEKGKDVELRCDPISGHTALYWYRQSLGQGLEFLIYFQGNSAPDKSGLPSDRFSAERTGGSVSTLTIQRTQQEDSAVYLCASSLGYQPQHFGDGTRLSIL.